This passage covers 24 T cell receptor beta chains from one sample sequenced in a study of blood T cell repertoires in COVID-19. Method: immunoSEQ multiplex PCR; TCRdb's copy keeps in-frame clones and lacks some. The table records under 200,000 clones, around 74% of them present only once. Sequenced material: peripheral blood. These receptors all stem from an elderly woman with acute or convalescent COVID-19.

The V and J genes are TRBV28 and TRBJ2-5; D remains ambiguous. Between the trimmed V and J ends, which lost 7 bases and 7 bases, there was a span of 19 bases. The CDR3 covers 14 residues. Looked up from germline, CDR1 is MDHEN and CDR2 is SYDVKM. The CDR3 loop is CASKFSQPGGTQYF. CDR3 in DNA: TGTGCCAGCAAGTTCAGCCAGCCAGGTGGGACCCAGTACTTC.

The V call is TRBV5-8, the J call TRBJ2-7; 11 positions agree with TRBD1. With 1 base clipped from V and 3 bases from J, the junction kept 6 bases outside the gene matches. This CDR3 spans 16 amino acids. From germline, CDR1 is SGHTS and CDR2 YDEGEE. CDR3 region: CASSLPGQGASYEQYF. CDR3 coding DNA: TGTGCCAGCAGCTTGCCTGGACAGGGGGCAAGCTACGAGCAGTACTTC.

This clone was counted many times. The V call is TRBV28, the J call TRBJ2-7; tentatively, D is TRBD2 (5 bases). The V gene lost 7 bases and the J gene lost 0 bases, with 19 bases spanning the gap. The CDR3 length is 16 residues. From germline, CDR1 is MDHEN and CDR2 SYDVKM. Here the CDR3 DNA reads TGTGCCAGCACCCAATACCGGGGTTCCAACTCCTACGAGCAGTACTTC. This encodes CASTQYRGSNSYEQYF. Filled out from reference TRBV28 and TRBJ2-7, the complete variable domain reads DVKVTQSSRYLVKRTGEKVFLECVQDMDHENMFWYRQDPGLGLRLIYFSYDVKMKEKGDIPEGYSVSREKKERFSLILESASTNQTSMYLCASTQYRGSNSYEQYFGPGTRLTVT.

This clone was picked up a small number of times. The gene calls are TRBV3-1 (or the pseudogene TRBV3-2) and TRBJ1-1; 7 bases map to TRBD1. This CDR3 region has 15 residues. Per germline, CDR1 LGHDT and CDR2 YNNKEL (reference sequence). The ends lost 5 bases at V and 5 bases at J; junction bases unmatched: 11. The CDR3 DNA sequence: TGTGCCAGCAGCTTCCAACTTACAGGGGAGACTGAAGCTTTCTTT. It yields the protein CASSFQLTGETEAFF.

About this clone: The same CDR3 is also encoded by other DNA sequences in this sample. The V call is TRBV18, the J call TRBJ2-5, with D tentatively TRBD2 (5 bases). The germline V gene encodes CDR1 KGHSH and CDR2 LQKENI. The CDR3 loop spans 13 amino acids. Trimming shortened V by 3 bases and J by 5 bases, and 10 bases separated the two germline ends. The CDR3 DNA reads as TGTGCCAGCTCACCCGGAGGACTGGAGACCCAGTACTTC. This translates into CASSPGGLETQYF.

This rearrangement joins TRBV28 to TRBJ1-1; possible D gene TRBD1, 5 bases. Trimming left V 3 bases short and J 3 bases short, with 14 bases between. Looked up from germline, CDR1 is MDHEN and CDR2 is SYDVKM. This CDR3 has 15 amino acids. In DNA form, the CDR3 reads TGTGCCAGCAGTTTTTTCTGGGGGAGGGACACTGAAGCTTTCTTT. Protein sequence: CASSFFWGRDTEAFF.

There are a few counts of this clone. This chain links TRBV9 with TRBJ2-5, with D possibly TRBD2 on 5 matching bases. The CDR3 contains 15 residues. Germline-derived CDR1 and CDR2 are SGDLS and YYNGEE. V lost 0 bases to trimming and J lost 1 base, with 10 bases between them. CDR3 DNA sequence: TGTGCCAGCAGCGTAGTCGGGCGGGTCCAAGAGACCCAGTACTTC. Its protein is CASSVVGRVQETQYF.

The chain employs TRBV18 and TRBJ1-1; D is possibly TRBD1 (5 bases). Germline CDR1 KGHSH, CDR2 LQKENI. V shed 4 bases and J shed 3 bases, with 12 bases lying between them. This CDR3 is built from 14 residues. This CDR3 reads CASSLQGIDTEAFF. CDR3 sequence (DNA): TGTGCCAGCTCACTCCAGGGAATTGACACTGAAGCTTTCTTT.

In this sample, this clone turned up a few times. This rearrangement joins TRBV7-2 to TRBJ2-2; perhaps TRBD2 as D (6 bases). CDR3 length: 16 amino acids. Germline V gene data show CDR1 as SGHTA and CDR2 as FQGNSA. V was pared by 5 bases and J by 1 base, with 14 bases between. CDR3 in DNA: TGTGCCAGCAGCCCCGTGCCCGGGGGGAACACCGGGGAGCTGTTTTTT. Protein: CASSPVPGGNTGELFF.

The chain joins TRBV6-5 to TRBJ2-5, with 7 bases fitting TRBD2. In germline, CDR1 is MNHEY, CDR2 SVGAGI. V gave up 0 bases and J gave up 2 bases; unmatched junction bases: 3. This CDR3 is 15 amino acids long. The CDR3 loop reads CASSYSAGAQETQYF. Here the CDR3 DNA reads TGTGCCAGCAGTTACTCGGCGGGAGCGCAAGAGACCCAGTACTTC.

The rearrangement uses TRBV2 and TRBJ1-4; D gene uncertain. This CDR3 has 13 residues. Trimming took off 4 bases at V and 8 bases at J, with 11 bases between the two ends. Germline V gene sequence: CDR1 SNHLY, CDR2 FYNNEI. The CDR3 is CASSVTREEKLFF. The CDR3, as DNA: TGTGCCAGCAGTGTTACCCGGGAAGAAAAACTGTTTTTT.

The chain recombines TRBV2 with TRBJ1-3; a possible D gene is TRBD1 (6 bases). The germline CDR1 and CDR2 sequences are SNHLY and FYNNEI. The CDR3 consists of 17 residues. V was clipped by 5 bases and J by 1 base, with 18 bases between them. CDR3 nucleotide sequence: TGTGCCAGCAGTCCCAGTGGGGGCGAATGGTCTGGAAACACCATATATTTT. It encodes CASSPSGGEWSGNTIYF.

The gene calls are TRBV7-2 and TRBJ2-2; 7 bases match TRBD2. The CDR3 is 16 residues long. Per the germline V gene, CDR1 is SGHTA and CDR2 is FQGNSA. Losses at the gene ends were 0 bases for V and 0 bases for J; bases not matched to a gene: 1. CDR3 sequence reads: CASSLAGLPNTGELFF. In DNA, the CDR3 is TGTGCCAGCAGCTTAGCGGGACTACCGAACACCGGGGAGCTGTTTTTT.

This rearrangement joins TRBV19 to TRBJ2-7; 11 positions agree with TRBD2. After removal of 7 bases from V and 4 bases from J, the junction contained 6 bases not matched to a gene. The CDR3 contains 14 residues. Germline CDR1 is LNHDA and CDR2 is SQIVND (reference sequence). As DNA, the CDR3 is TGTGCCAGTACCCCGGGACTAGCGGATTACGAGCAGTACTTC. Translated, it gives CASTPGLADYEQYF.

This clone came up a few times. This chain connects TRBV10-2 to TRBJ2-7, with a weak D call TRBD2 (6 bases). This CDR3 has 14 residues. CDR1 is WSHSY, CDR2 SAAADI, per germline. Trimming left V 7 bases short and J 3 bases short, with 16 bases between. The CDR3 sequence is CASTEPSGHYEQYF. CDR3 nucleotides: TGCGCCAGCACCGAACCCAGCGGGCACTACGAGCAGTACTTC.

J is TRBJ2-7 and V is TRBV11-3; TRBD1 matches at 9 bases. CDR1 SGHNT and CDR2 YENEEA come from the germline V gene. Germline trimming cut 5 bases from V and 3 bases from J; bases unmatched to any gene: 8. This CDR3 region has 15 residues. CDR3 bases: TGTGCCAGCAGCGAGGGACAGGGATCGGACTACGAGCAGTACTTC. Translated: CASSEGQGSDYEQYF.

A few counts support this clone. The V and J genes are TRBV2 and TRBJ2-1, with D possibly TRBD1 on 5 matching bases. Looked up from germline, CDR1 is SNHLY and CDR2 is FYNNEI. The CDR3 loop spans 15 amino acids. V was pared by 6 bases and J by 5 bases, with 17 bases between. The CDR3 nucleotides are TGTGCCAGCAGCGACCAGGGTCAGCCCCACAATGAGCAGTTCTTC. Its protein product is CASSDQGQPHNEQFF.

The rearrangement links TRBV27 to TRBJ1-2; no clear D. The germline gives CDR1 MNHEY, CDR2 SMNVEV (reference sequence). With 5 bases removed from V and 3 bases from J, the gap between germline ends came to 13 bases. The CDR3 is made up of 14 amino acids. CDR3 nucleotides: TGTGCCAGCAGTCCCGCGGCGGGGTACTATGGCTACACCTTC. Translated: CASSPAAGYYGYTF.

V and J are TRBV2 and TRBJ2-2; no reliable D call. This CDR3 comprises 15 residues. Germline lookup yields CDR1 SNHLY and CDR2 FYNNEI. Trimming shortened V by 4 bases and J by 6 bases, and 15 bases separated the two germline ends. The CDR3 here is CASSGAAGHAGELFF. DNA for the CDR3: TGTGCCAGCAGTGGGGCAGCTGGTCACGCCGGGGAGCTGTTTTTT.

This clone came up a few times. The chain uses TRBV30 and TRBJ2-7, with D maybe TRBD1 (6 bases). The CDR3 spans 12 residues. V dropped 5 bases and J dropped 0 bases, with 8 bases sitting between them. Germline CDR1 GTSNPN, CDR2 SVGIG (reference sequence). CDR3 nucleotides: TGTGCCTGGGGGACATCCTCCTACGAGCAGTACTTC. The encoded protein is CAWGTSSYEQYF.

This rearrangement joins TRBV6-5 to TRBJ2-5, with no clear D. This CDR3 has 13 residues. V was clipped by 1 base and J by 2 bases, with 5 bases between them. From germline, CDR1 is MNHEY and CDR2 SVGAGI. The chain's CDR3 is CASSYYRQETQYF. CDR3 nucleotides: TGTGCCAGCAGTTACTACAGACAAGAGACCCAGTACTTC.

The V gene is TRBV6-1, the J gene TRBJ2-4; perhaps TRBD2 as D (7 bases). The CDR3 length is 17 residues. V lost 4 bases to trimming and J lost 3 bases, with 19 bases between them. CDR1 is MNHNS and CDR2 is SASEGT in the germline V gene. CDR3 bases: TGTGCCAGCAGTGTCCAGGGGTGGACGGGGGGCAAAAACATTCAGTACTTC. It is translated as CASSVQGWTGGKNIQYF.

The CDR3 spells CASSPPNSPSSGNTIYF. The DNA of the CDR3 is TGTGCCAGCTCACCACCGAACAGCCCCAGCTCTGGAAACACCATATATTTT. V usage is TRBV18 and J usage is TRBJ1-3; D gene uncertain. This CDR3 region has 17 residues. CDR1 and CDR2 from the germline V gene are KGHSH and LQKENI. V was trimmed by 0 bases and J by 0 bases, leaving 12 bases between them.

The genes are TRBV3-1 (or the pseudogene TRBV3-2) and TRBJ2-3; TRBD2 is a possible D gene (5 bases). Trimming stripped 3 bases from V and 3 bases from J, with 10 bases between. This CDR3 comprises 14 residues. CDR1 is LGHDT, CDR2 YNNKEL, per germline (reference sequence). DNA of the CDR3: TGTGCCAGCAGCCAGCAGCGGACGACAGATACGCAGTATTTT. It specifies CASSQQRTTDTQYF.